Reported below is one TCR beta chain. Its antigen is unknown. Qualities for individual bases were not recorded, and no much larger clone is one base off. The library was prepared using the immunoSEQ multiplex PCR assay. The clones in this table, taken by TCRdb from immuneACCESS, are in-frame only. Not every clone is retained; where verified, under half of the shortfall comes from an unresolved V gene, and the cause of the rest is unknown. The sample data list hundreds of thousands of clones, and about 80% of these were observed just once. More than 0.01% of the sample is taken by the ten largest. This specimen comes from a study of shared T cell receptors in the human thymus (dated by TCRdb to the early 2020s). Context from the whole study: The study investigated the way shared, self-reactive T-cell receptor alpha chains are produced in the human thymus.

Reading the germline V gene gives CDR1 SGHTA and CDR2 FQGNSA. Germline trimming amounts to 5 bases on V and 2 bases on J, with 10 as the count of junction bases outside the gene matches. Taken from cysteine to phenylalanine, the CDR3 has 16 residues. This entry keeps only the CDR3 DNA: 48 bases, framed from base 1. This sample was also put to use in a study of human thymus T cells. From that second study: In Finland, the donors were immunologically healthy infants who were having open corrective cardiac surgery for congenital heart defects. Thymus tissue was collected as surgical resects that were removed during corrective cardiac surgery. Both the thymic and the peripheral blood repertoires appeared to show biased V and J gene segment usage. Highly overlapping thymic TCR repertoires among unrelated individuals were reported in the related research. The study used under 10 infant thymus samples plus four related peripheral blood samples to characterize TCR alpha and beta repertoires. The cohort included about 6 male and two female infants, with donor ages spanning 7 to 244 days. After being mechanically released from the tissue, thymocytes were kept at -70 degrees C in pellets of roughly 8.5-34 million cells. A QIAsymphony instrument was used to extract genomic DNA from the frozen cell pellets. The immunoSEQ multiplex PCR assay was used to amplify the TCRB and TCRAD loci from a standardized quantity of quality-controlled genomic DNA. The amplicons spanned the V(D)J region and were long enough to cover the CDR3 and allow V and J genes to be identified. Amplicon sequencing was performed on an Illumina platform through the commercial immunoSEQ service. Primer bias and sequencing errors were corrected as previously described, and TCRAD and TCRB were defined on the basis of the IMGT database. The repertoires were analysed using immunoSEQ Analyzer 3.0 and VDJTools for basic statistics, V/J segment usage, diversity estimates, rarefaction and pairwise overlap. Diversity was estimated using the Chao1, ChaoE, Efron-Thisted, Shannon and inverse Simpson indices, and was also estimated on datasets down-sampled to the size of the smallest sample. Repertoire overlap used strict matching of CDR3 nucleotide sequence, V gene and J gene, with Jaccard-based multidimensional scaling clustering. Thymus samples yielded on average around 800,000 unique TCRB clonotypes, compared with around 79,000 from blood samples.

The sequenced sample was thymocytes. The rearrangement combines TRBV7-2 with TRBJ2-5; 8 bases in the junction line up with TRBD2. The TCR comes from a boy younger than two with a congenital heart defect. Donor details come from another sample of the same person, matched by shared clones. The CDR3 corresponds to CASSPPRSGSQETQYF. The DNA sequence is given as TGTGCCAGCAGCCCACCGCGGAGCGGGAGTCAAGAGACCCAGTACTTC.